Listed below are T cell receptor beta chains from one sample, sequenced in a study of type 1 regulatory T cells. MiXCR, run by TCRdb on the reads, gives a single entry per CDR3 protein. The table lists roughly 67,000 distinct CDR3 sequences, roughly three fifths of them singletons. Their target antigens are unknown. The sequenced sample consisted of cultured T cells, either the whole culture or a sorted T cell fraction (not recorded which). Receptors were obtained from a human donor in good health. CDR3s include the opening cysteine and the closing phenylalanine or tryptophan. The D gene is left open where the match is weak. A clone size is listed for some rows: how often the clone was seen (once, few, many), or a class if it is expanded.

CDR3nt	CDR3aa	abundance	v_gene	j_gene	d_gene
TGCGCCAGCAGCGACCTGAGCACAGATACGCAGTATTTT	CASSDLSTDTQYF	few	TRBV5-1	TRBJ2-3	NA
TGTGCCAGCAGCGTTAGCGGGAGTTTGGAGACCCAGTACTTC	CASSVSGSLETQYF	NA	TRBV9	TRBJ2-5	TRBD2
TGTTCCACAGATACGCAGTATTTT	CSTDTQYF	NA	TRBV12-3/TRBV12-4	TRBJ2-3	NA
TGTGCCAGCAGAAGACAGGGGGCCGGGGATACGCAGTATTTT	CASRRQGAGDTQYF	few	TRBV6-1	TRBJ2-3	TRBD1
TGTGCCAGCAGTTCCGGGGGGGTGAACACTGAAGCTTTCTTT	CASSSGGVNTEAFF	many	TRBV28	TRBJ1-1	NA
TGTGCCAGCAGCCAAACTAGCGGCACCGGGGAGCTGTTTTTT	CASSQTSGTGELFF	NA	TRBV3-1	TRBJ2-2	TRBD2
TGTGCCAGTAGTATTTTGGGGACAGGGGGACGAGAGACCCAGTACTTC	CASSILGTGGRETQYF	NA	TRBV19	TRBJ2-5	TRBD1
TGTGCCAGCAGTCCCCTGGAGGGGACGAACACTGAAGCTTTCTTT	CASSPLEGTNTEAFF	NA	TRBV6-1	TRBJ1-1	NA
TGCGCCAGCATGGTGAGTGGGAGATCGATCAATGAGCAGTTCTTC	CASMVSGRSINEQFF	NA	TRBV5-1	TRBJ2-1	NA
TGCGCCAGCAGCCAAGATCGGCCTTCCTACAATGAGCAGTTCTTC	CASSQDRPSYNEQFF	many	TRBV4-3	TRBJ2-1	NA
TGTGCCAGCAGCCCCCCCTCGAACACCGGGGAGCTGTTTTTT	CASSPPSNTGELFF	NA	TRBV7-9	TRBJ2-2	NA
TGTGCCAGCAGCTTGGGAGTCATCGGCACAGATACGCAGTATTTT	CASSLGVIGTDTQYF	NA	TRBV11-2	TRBJ2-3	NA
TGTGCCAGCAGCGGCGCGACTTTTGACGAGCAGTACTTC	CASSGATFDEQYF	NA	TRBV7-9	TRBJ2-7	NA
TGCGCCAGCAGCTTGGGACAGACTGCCTATGGCTACACCTTC	CASSLGQTAYGYTF	NA	TRBV5-1	TRBJ1-2	NA
TGTGCCAGCGCTCTGAATTTAGGGTACACCGGGGAGCTGTTTTTT	CASALNLGYTGELFF	NA	TRBV6-2/TRBV6-3	TRBJ2-2	NA
TGTGCCAGCAGCGTACTAGCGGGAGACCGCCGGGGGGAGCAGTACTTC	CASSVLAGDRRGEQYF	NA	TRBV7-6	TRBJ2-7	TRBD2
TGTGCCAGCAGCCATGGGGGGGGTTACAATGAGCAGTTCTTC	CASSHGGGYNEQFF	few	TRBV7-2	TRBJ2-1	TRBD2
TGCAGTGCTACAACGTTTGAGGCGGGAGAGACCCAGTACTTC	CSATTFEAGETQYF	NA	TRBV20-1	TRBJ2-5	NA
TGTGCCAGCAGTTACCGGCGGGCAGATACGCAGTATTTT	CASSYRRADTQYF	NA	TRBV6-2/TRBV6-3	TRBJ2-3	NA
TGTGCCACGACTAGCGGAATTAGCACAGATACGCAGTATTTT	CATTSGISTDTQYF	NA	TRBV19	TRBJ2-3	TRBD2
TGTGCCACCTTCCGGGACAGAGACACCGGGGAGCTGTTTTTT	CATFRDRDTGELFF	once	TRBV6-2/TRBV6-3	TRBJ2-2	TRBD1
TGTGCCAGGCCCCCTTTAAGAACAACTGAAGCTTTCTTT	CARPPLRTTEAFF	once	TRBV9	TRBJ1-1	NA
TGTGCCAGCAGCCCATGGGGTACAGATACGCAGTATTTT	CASSPWGTDTQYF	once	TRBV7-2	TRBJ2-3	NA
TGTGCCAGCAGCTTAGACTACCAAGAGACCCAGTACTTC	CASSLDYQETQYF	NA	TRBV11-2	TRBJ2-5	NA
TGTGCCAGCTCCCGGGACCTCACACCTAGGGAGACCCAGTACTTC	CASSRDLTPRETQYF	NA	TRBV18	TRBJ2-5	NA
TGTGCCAGCAGTTTGGGGACAGGGTTCTACGAGCAGTACTTC	CASSLGTGFYEQYF	NA	TRBV12-3/TRBV12-4	TRBJ2-7	TRBD1
TGTGCCAGCTCACCTGGGACAGGCCCAAATGAGCAGTTCTTC	CASSPGTGPNEQFF	once	TRBV18	TRBJ2-1	TRBD1
TGCGCCAGCAGCTCGGACACCGGGACAGGGACCACTGAAGCTTTCTTT	CASSSDTGTGTTEAFF	few	TRBV5-1	TRBJ1-1	TRBD1
TGCAGTACAATACCGGGACAGGGGTTGGAGACCCAGTACTTC	CSTIPGQGLETQYF	few	TRBV20-1	TRBJ2-5	TRBD1
TGTGCCAGCAGACAGACTAGCGGGAGGGTAAATGAGCAGTTCTTC	CASRQTSGRVNEQFF	NA	TRBV14	TRBJ2-1	TRBD2
TGTGCCAGCAGCTTAGAGGTCGGCTCAGGGGGACGTGGCTACACCTTC	CASSLEVGSGGRGYTF	few	TRBV7-9	TRBJ1-2	TRBD1
TGCGCCAGCAGCTGGGGTGACAGGGGATTGTACAATGAGCAGTTCTTC	CASSWGDRGLYNEQFF	NA	TRBV5-1	TRBJ2-1	TRBD1
TGTGCCAGCAGCCAGTTCTACGAGCAGTACTTC	CASSQFYEQYF	few	TRBV7-2	TRBJ2-7	NA
TGTGCCACCAGTGATTTTGGGGGCTACGGAAATGAGCAGTTCTTC	CATSDFGGYGNEQFF	NA	TRBV24-1	TRBJ2-1	NA
TGTGCCAGCTCCTCCCGCAGATTCACCGTATACGAGCAGTACTTC	CASSSRRFTVYEQYF	NA	TRBV7-8	TRBJ2-7	NA
TGCAGTGCTAGAGGTCAGGGGACTCAGCCCCAGCATTTT	CSARGQGTQPQHF	NA	TRBV20-1	TRBJ1-5	NA
TGTGCCAGTAGTATTGCCAGGGCAGACTATGGCTACACCTTC	CASSIARADYGYTF	NA	TRBV19	TRBJ1-2	NA
TGTGCCAGCAGCGCGGACAGGGGGCAGTCGGGAGGCTACACCTTC	CASSADRGQSGGYTF	few	TRBV5-4	TRBJ1-2	TRBD1
TGTGCCAGCAGGCAGGACACGGAAGAGACCCAGTACTTC	CASRQDTEETQYF	NA	TRBV7-2	TRBJ2-5	NA
TGTGCCATCAGTGAGTCGACTGCAGGCTACGAGCAGTACTTC	CAISESTAGYEQYF	NA	TRBV10-3	TRBJ2-7	NA
TGTGCCAGCAGCTTGTGGACTAGCGGGAATCGGCAGTTCTTC	CASSLWTSGNRQFF	few	TRBV5-5	TRBJ2-1	TRBD2
TGTGCCACCAAGTGGGGGCCTAACACCGGGGAGCTGTTTTTT	CATKWGPNTGELFF	NA	TRBV27	TRBJ2-2	NA
TGTGCCAGCAGCTATGACAGAAAAAACATTCAGTACTTC	CASSYDRKNIQYF	NA	TRBV6-5	TRBJ2-4	NA
TGCAGCGTAAGCAGGGGTGGCTATGGCTACACCTTC	CSVSRGGYGYTF	few	TRBV29-1	TRBJ1-2	NA
TGCAGTGCTAGCTCGGACAGGGGGTACAATGAGCAGTTCTTC	CSASSDRGYNEQFF	few	TRBV20-1	TRBJ2-1	TRBD1
TGCAGTGCTGAGGACTTCCAGCGGTCTAGCACAGATACGCAGTATTTT	CSAEDFQRSSTDTQYF	NA	TRBV20-1	TRBJ2-3	NA
TGTGCCAGCAGTTCTCGACTGGACAGACGCGGGCTTTATAGCAATCAGCCCCAGCATTTT	CASSSRLDRRGLYSNQPQHF	NA	TRBV28	TRBJ1-5	NA
TGTGCCAGCAGCCGGACAGGGGGGACCTACGAGCAGTACTTC	CASSRTGGTYEQYF	NA	TRBV27	TRBJ2-7	TRBD1
TGTGCCACCAGCAGGGGGGCGGATGGAAACACCATATATTTT	CATSRGADGNTIYF	NA	TRBV15	TRBJ1-3	NA
TGTCGCCAGCCGGTTCTAGCCCTTCCGAGCTCCTACGAGCAGTACTTC	CRQPVLALPSSYEQYF	NA	TRBV21-1	TRBJ2-7	NA
TGCGCCAGCAGCTTGGCCCCTCGAGATACGCAGTATTTT	CASSLAPRDTQYF	NA	TRBV5-1	TRBJ2-3	NA
TGCAGTGCTAGACCGATACAGGCCTATTCCTACAATGAGCAGTTCTTC	CSARPIQAYSYNEQFF	NA	TRBV20-1	TRBJ2-1	NA
TGCAGCGTTCAATTCAGCCTGAGCTCTGGAAACACCATATATTTT	CSVQFSLSSGNTIYF	NA	TRBV29-1	TRBJ1-3	NA
TGTGCCAGCAGCACCACTAGCGGGAGTTACAATGAGCAGTTCTTC	CASSTTSGSYNEQFF	NA	TRBV7-3	TRBJ2-1	TRBD2
TGCAGCGTTATCTTAGGTGGGACAGGGGGTGGTCAGCCCCAGCATTTT	CSVILGGTGGGQPQHF	once	TRBV29-1	TRBJ1-5	TRBD1
TGCGCCAGCAGCTTGGGGGGACAGGGGGCGGCTGGGGCCAACGTCCTGACTTTC	CASSLGGQGAAGANVLTF	NA	TRBV5-1	TRBJ2-6	TRBD1
TGCAGTGCCCAACGGCCATCCGGGGCCGGGGAGACCCAGTACTTC	CSAQRPSGAGETQYF	NA	TRBV20-1	TRBJ2-5	NA